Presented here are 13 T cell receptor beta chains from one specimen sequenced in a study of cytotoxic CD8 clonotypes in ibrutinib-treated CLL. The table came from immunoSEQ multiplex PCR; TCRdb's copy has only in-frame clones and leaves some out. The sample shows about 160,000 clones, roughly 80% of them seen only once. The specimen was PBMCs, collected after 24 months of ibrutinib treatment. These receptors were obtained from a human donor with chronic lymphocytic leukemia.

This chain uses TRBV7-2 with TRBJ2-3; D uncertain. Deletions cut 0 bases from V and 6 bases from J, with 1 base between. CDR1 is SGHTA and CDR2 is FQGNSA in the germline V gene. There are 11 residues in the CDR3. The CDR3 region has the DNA TGTGCCAGCAGCTTAGCGGATACGCAGTATTTT. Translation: CASSLADTQYF.

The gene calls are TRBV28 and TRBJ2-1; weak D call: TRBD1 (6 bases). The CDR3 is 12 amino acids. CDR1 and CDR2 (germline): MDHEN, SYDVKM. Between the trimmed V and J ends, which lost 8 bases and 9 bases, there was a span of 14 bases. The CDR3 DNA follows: TGTGCCAGCGCGGGTTGGGGGCTTGAGCAGTTCTTC. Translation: CASAGWGLEQFF.

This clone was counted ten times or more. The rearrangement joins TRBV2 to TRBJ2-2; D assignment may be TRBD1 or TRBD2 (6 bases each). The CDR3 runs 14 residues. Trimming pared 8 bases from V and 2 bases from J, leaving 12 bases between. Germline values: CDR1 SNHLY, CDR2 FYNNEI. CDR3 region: CASGGTINTGELFF. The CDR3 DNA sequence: TGTGCCAGCGGCGGGACAATTAACACCGGGGAGCTGTTTTTT.

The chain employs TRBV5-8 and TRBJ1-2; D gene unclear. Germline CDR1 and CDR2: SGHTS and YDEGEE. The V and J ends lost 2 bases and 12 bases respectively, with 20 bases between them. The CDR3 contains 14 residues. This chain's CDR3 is CASSFQRNIWLNTF. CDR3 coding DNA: TGTGCCAGCAGCTTTCAGAGGAACATATGGCTCAACACCTTC.

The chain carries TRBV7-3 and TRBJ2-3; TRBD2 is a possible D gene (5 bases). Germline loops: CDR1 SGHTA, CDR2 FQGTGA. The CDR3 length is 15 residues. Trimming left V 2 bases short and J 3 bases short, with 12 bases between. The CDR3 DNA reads TGTGCCAGCAGCTTAGGGAGCCTAGGGACAGATACGCAGTATTTT. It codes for CASSLGSLGTDTQYF.

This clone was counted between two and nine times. CDR3 sequence: CASSQVAGQGPQNIQYF. In DNA form, the CDR3 reads TGTGCCAGCAGCCAAGTTGCGGGACAGGGCCCCCAAAACATTCAGTACTTC. V usage is TRBV4-2 and J usage is TRBJ2-4, with 9 bases matching TRBD1. Germline V gene sequence: CDR1 LGHNA, CDR2 YNFKEQ. V lost 1 base and J lost 5; bases outside the gene matches: 9. This CDR3 is 17 amino acids long.

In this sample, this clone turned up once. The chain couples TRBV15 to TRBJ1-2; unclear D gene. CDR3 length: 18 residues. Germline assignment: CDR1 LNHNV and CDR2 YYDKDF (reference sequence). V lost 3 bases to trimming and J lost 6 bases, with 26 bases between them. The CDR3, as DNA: TGTGCCACCAGCAGTTCAGCGACGGGCTCCCTGGGTGGTAATGGCTACACCTTC. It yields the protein CATSSSATGSLGGNGYTF.

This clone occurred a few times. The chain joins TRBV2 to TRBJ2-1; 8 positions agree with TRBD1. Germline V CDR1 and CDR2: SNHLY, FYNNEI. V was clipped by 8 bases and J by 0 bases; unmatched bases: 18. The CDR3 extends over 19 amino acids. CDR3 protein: CASATPGTGVIRSYNEQFF. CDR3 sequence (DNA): TGTGCCAGCGCTACTCCCGGGACAGGAGTTATTCGCTCCTACAATGAGCAGTTCTTC.

The CDR3 loop is CASSGFREGIWAGANVLTF. The CDR3 DNA follows: TGTGCCAGCAGTGGCTTTCGAGAGGGTATTTGGGCTGGGGCCAACGTCCTGACTTTC. V gene TRBV6-1 combines with J gene TRBJ2-6; TRBD2 might be the D (5 bases). CDR1 MNHNS and CDR2 SASEGT come from the germline V gene. Trimming cost V 4 bases and J 2 bases, with 21 bases left between them. The CDR3 is made up of 19 amino acids.

CDR3 nucleotides: TGCAGCGTTCTAGCGGGGGCCCGCAATGAGCAGTTCTTC. Amino acid sequence: CSVLAGARNEQFF. This sequence joins TRBV29-1 and TRBJ2-1; 10 positions match TRBD2. Germline V CDR1 and CDR2: SQVTM, ANQGSEA. V shed 5 bases and J 6 bases; nucleotides not matched to a gene: 4. This CDR3 region has 13 residues.

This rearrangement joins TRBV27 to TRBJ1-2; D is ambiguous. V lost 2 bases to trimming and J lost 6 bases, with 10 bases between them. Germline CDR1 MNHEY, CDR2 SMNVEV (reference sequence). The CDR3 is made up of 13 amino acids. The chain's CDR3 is CASSLQERHGYTF. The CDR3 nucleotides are TGTGCCAGCAGTTTACAGGAGCGGCATGGCTACACCTTC.

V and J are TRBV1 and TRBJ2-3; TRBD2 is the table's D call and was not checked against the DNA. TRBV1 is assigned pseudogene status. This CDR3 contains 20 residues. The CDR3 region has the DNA TGCACCAGCAGCCAGGATCCCCGGCTAGCGGGGGGGCCGAGCACAGATACGCAGTATTTT. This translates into CTSSQDPRLAGGPSTDTQYF.

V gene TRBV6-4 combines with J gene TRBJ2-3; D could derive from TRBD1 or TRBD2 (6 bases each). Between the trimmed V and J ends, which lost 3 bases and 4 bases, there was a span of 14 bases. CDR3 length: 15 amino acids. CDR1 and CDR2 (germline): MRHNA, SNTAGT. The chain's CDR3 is CASSDAGGGPDTQYF. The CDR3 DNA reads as TGTGCCAGCAGTGATGCCGGGGGCGGCCCAGATACGCAGTATTTT.